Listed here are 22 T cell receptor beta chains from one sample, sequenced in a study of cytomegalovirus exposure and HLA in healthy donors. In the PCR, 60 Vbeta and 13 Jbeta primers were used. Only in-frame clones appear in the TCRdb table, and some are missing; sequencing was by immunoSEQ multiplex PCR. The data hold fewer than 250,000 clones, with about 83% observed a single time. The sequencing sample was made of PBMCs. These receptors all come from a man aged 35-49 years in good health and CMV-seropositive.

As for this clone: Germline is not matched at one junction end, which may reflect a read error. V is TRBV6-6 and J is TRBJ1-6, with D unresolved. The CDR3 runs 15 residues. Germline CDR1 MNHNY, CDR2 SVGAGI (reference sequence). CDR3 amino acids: CASSYSRGGNSPPHF. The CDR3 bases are TGTGCCAGCAGTTACTCACGGGGAGGGAATTCACCCCCCCACTTT.

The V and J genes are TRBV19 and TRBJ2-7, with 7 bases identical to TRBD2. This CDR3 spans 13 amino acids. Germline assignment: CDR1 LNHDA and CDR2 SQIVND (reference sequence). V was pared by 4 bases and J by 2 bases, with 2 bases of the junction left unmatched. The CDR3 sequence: CASSSGGPYEQYF. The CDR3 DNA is TGTGCCAGTAGTAGCGGGGGTCCCTACGAGCAGTACTTC.

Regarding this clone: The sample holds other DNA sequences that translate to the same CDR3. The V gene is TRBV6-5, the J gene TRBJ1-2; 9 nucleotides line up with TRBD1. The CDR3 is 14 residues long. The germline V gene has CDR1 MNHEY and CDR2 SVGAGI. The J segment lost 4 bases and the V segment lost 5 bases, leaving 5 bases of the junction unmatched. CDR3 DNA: TGTGCCAGCAGTCCCCGGGACAGGGTCTATGGCTACACCTTC. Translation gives CASSPRDRVYGYTF.

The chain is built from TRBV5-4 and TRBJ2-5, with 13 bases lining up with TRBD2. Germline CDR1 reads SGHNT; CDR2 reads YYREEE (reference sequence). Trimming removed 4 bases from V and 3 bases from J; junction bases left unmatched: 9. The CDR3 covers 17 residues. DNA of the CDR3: TGTGCCAGCAGCGCTGGACTAGCGGGAGCATTGGAAGAGACCCAGTACTTC. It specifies CASSAGLAGALEETQYF.

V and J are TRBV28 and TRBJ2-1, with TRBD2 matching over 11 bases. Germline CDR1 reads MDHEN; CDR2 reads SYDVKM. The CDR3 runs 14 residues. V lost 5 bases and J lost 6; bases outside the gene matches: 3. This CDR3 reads CASSLLAGANEQFF. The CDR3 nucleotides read TGTGCCAGCAGTCTACTAGCGGGAGCCAATGAGCAGTTCTTC. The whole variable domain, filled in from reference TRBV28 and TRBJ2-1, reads DVKVTQSSRYLVKRTGEKVFLECVQDMDHENMFWYRQDPGLGLRLIYFSYDVKMKEKGDIPEGYSVSREKKERFSLILESASTNQTSMYLCASSLLAGANEQFFGPGTRLTVL.

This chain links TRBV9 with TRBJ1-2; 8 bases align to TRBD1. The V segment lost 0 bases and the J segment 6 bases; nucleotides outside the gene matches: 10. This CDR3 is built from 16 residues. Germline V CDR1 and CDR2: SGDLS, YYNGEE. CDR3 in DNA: TGTGCCAGCAGCGTAGATTGGAGCGACAGGGGAGATGGCTACACCTTC. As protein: CASSVDWSDRGDGYTF.

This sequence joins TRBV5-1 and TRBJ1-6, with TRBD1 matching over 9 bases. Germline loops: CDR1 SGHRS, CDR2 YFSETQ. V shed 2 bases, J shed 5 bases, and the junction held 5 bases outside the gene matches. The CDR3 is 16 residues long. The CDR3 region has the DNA TGCGCCAGCAGCTTAAGAGGGACAGGGAATAATTCACCCCTCCACTTT. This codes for CASSLRGTGNNSPLHF.

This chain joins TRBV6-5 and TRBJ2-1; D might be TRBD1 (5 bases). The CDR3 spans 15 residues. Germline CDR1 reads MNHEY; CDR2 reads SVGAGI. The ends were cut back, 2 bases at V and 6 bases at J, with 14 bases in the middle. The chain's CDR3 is CASSYAQEYGNEQFF. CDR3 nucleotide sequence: TGTGCCAGCAGTTACGCACAGGAATACGGCAATGAGCAGTTCTTC.

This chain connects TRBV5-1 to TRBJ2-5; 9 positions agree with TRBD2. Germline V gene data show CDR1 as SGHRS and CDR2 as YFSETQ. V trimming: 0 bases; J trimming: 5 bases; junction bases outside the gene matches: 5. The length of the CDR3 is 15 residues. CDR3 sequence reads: CASSLGREGPETQYF. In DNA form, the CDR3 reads TGCGCCAGCAGCTTGGGGCGGGAGGGCCCGGAGACCCAGTACTTC. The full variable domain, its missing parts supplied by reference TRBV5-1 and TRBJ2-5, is KAGVTQTPRYLIKTRGQQVTLSCSPISGHRSVSWYQQTPGQGLQFLFEYFSETQRNKGNFPGRFSGRQFSNSRSEMNVSTLELGDSALYLCASSLGREGPETQYFGPGTRLLVL.

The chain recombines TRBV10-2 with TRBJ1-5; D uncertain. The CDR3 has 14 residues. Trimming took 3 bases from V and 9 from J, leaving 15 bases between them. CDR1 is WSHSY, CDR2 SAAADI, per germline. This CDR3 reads CASSDQGLRGPQHF. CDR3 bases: TGCGCCAGCAGTGATCAAGGACTACGGGGGCCCCAGCATTTT.

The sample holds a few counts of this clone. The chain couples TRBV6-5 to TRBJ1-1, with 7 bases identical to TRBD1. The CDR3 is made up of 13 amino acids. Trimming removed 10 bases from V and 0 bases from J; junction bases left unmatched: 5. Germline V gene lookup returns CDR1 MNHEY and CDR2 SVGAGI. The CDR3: CATRTGLNTEAFF. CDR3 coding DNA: TGTGCCACGAGGACAGGATTGAACACTGAAGCTTTCTTT.

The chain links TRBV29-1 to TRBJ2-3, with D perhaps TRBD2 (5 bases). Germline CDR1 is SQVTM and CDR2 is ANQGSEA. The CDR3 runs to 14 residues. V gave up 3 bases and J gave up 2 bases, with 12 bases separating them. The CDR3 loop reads CSVEKRLFTDTQYF. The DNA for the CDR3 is TGCAGCGTTGAGAAGCGGTTGTTCACAGATACGCAGTATTTT.

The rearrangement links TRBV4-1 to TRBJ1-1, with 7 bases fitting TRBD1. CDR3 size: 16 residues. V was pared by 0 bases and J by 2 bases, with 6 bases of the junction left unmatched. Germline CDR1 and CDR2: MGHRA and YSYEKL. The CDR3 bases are TGCGCCAGCAGCCAAGATCGAGGGACAGCCAACACTGAAGCTTTCTTT. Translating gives CASSQDRGTANTEAFF.

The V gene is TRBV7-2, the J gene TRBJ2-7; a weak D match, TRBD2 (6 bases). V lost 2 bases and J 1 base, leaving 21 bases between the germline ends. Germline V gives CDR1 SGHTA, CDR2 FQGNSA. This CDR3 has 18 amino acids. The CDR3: CASSLIGGRGIGSYEQYF. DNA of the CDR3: TGTGCCAGCAGCTTAATTGGTGGGCGCGGGATAGGTTCCTACGAGCAGTACTTC. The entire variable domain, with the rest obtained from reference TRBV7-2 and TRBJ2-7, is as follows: GAGVSQSPSNKVTEKGKDVELRCDPISGHTALYWYRQSLGQGLEFLIYFQGNSAPDKSGLPSDRFSAERTGGSVSTLTIQRTQQEDSAVYLCASSLIGGRGIGSYEQYFGPGTRLTVT.

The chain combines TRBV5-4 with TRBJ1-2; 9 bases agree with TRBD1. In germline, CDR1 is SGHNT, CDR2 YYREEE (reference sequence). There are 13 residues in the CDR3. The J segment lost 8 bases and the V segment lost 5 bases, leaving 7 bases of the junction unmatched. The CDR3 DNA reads TGTGCCAGCAGATCGGACAGGGGAAGAGGCTACACCTTC. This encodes CASRSDRGRGYTF.

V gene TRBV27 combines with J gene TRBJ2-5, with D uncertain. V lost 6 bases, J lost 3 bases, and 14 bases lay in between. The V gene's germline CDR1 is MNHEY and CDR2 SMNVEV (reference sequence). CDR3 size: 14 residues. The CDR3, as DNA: TGTGCCAGCAGGCTTTCATGGGCCGAAGAGACCCAGTACTTC. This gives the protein CASRLSWAEETQYF.

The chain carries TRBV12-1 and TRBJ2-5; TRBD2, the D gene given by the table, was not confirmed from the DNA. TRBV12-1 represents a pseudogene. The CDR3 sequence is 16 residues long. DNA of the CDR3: TGTGCCAGCAGCCCAACTAGCGGGAGTGACCAAGAGACCCAGTACTTC. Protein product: CASSPTSGSDQETQYF.

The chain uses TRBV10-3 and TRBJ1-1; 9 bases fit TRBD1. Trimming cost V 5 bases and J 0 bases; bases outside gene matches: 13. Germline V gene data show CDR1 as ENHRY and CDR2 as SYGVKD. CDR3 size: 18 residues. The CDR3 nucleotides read TGTGCCATCAGTACCCCGAACTTACAGGGGGCCGTGAACACTGAAGCTTTCTTT. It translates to CAISTPNLQGAVNTEAFF.

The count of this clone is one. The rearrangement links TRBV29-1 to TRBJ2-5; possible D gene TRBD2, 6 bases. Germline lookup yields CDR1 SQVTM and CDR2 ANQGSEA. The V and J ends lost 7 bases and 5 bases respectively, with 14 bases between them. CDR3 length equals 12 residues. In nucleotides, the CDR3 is TGCAGCGCTAGGTGGGGAGGCGAGACCCAGTACTTC. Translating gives CSARWGGETQYF.

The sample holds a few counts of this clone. CDR3 sequence: CASSLEGLAGAGELFF. The CDR3 DNA reads as TGTGCCAGCAGCTTGGAGGGACTAGCGGGAGCAGGGGAGCTGTTTTTT. The chain employs TRBV5-5 and TRBJ2-2, with 14 positions matching TRBD2. The trim removed 0 bases at V and 8 bases at J, leaving 3 bases unmatched. This CDR3 region has 16 residues. Germline V gives CDR1 SGHKS, CDR2 YYEKEE (reference sequence).

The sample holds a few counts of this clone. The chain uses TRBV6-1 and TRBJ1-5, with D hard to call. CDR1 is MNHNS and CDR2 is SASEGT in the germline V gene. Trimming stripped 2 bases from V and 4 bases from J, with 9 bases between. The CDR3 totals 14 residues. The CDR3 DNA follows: TGTGCCAGCAGTGAAACCCGGGATAATCAGCCCCAGCATTTT. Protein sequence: CASSETRDNQPQHF.

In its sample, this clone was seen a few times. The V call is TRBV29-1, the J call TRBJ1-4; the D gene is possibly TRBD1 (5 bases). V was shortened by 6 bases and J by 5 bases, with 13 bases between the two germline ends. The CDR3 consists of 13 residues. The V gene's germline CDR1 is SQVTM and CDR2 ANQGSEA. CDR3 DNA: TGCAGCGTCCGTCGGGACTACAATGAAAAACTGTTTTTT. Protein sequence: CSVRRDYNEKLFF.